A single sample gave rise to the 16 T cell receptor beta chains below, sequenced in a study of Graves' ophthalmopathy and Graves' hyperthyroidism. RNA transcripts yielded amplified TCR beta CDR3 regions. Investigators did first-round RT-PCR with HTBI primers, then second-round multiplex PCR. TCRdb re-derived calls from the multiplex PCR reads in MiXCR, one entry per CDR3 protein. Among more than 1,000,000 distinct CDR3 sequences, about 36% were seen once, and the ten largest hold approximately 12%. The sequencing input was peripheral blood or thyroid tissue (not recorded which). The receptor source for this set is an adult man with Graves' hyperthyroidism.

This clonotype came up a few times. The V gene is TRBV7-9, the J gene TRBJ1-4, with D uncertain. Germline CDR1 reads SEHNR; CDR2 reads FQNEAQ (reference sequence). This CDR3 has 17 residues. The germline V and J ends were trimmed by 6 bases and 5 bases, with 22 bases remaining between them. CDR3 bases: TGTGCCAGCAGTGAGCGCAGCCTCAGGACCTCGAATGAAAAACTGTTTTTT. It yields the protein CASSERSLRTSNEKLFF.

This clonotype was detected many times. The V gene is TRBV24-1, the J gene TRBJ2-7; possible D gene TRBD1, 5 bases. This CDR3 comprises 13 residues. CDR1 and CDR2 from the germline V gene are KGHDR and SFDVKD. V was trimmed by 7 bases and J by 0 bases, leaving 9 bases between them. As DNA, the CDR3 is TGTGCCACCAGGGACACGAGCTCCTACGAGCAGTACTTC. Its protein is CATRDTSSYEQYF.

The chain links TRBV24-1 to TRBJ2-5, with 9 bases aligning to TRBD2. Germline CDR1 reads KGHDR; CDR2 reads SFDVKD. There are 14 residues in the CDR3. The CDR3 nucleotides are TGTGCTACCCAATGGACTAGCGCAAAAGAGACCCAGTACTTC. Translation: CATQWTSAKETQYF.

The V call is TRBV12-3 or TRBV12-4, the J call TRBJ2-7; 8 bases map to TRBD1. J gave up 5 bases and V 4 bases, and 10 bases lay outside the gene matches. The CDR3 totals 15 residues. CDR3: CASSSKDRVTNEQYF. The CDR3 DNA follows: TGTGCCAGCAGTTCCAAGGACAGGGTGACTAACGAGCAGTACTTC.

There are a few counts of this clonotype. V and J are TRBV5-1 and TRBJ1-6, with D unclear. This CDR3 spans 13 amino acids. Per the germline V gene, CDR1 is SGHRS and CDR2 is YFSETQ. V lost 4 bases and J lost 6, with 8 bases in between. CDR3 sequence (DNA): TGCGCCAGCAGCCCGGGGAGTAATTCACCCCTCCACTTT. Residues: CASSPGSNSPLHF.

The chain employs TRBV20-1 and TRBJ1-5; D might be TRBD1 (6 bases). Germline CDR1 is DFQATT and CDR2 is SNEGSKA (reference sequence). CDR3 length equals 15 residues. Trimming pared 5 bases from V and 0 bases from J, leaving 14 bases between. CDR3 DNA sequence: TGCAGTGCTGCTCCGGGACACCTTAGCAATCAGCCCCAGCATTTT. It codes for CSAAPGHLSNQPQHF.

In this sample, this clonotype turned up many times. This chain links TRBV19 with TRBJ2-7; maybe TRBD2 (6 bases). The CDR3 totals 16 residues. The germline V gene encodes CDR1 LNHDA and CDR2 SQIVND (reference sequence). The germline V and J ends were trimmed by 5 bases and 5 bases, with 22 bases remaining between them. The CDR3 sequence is CASSAHGRREVDEQYF. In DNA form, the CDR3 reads TGTGCCAGTAGTGCCCACGGACGGAGGGAAGTGGACGAGCAGTACTTC.

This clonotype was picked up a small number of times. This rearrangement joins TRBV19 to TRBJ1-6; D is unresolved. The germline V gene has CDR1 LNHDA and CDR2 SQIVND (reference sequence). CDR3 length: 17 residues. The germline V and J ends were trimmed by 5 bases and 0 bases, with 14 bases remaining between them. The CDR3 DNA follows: TGTGCCAGTAGTTCTACACGAAGGAGCTCCTATAATTCACCCCTCCACTTT. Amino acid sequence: CASSSTRRSSYNSPLHF.

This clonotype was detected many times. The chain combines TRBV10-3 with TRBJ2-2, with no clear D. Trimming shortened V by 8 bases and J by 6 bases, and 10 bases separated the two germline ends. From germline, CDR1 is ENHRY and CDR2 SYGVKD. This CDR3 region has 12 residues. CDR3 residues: CAISLTSGELFF. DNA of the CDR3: TGTGCCATCTCTCTTACCTCCGGGGAGCTGTTTTTT.

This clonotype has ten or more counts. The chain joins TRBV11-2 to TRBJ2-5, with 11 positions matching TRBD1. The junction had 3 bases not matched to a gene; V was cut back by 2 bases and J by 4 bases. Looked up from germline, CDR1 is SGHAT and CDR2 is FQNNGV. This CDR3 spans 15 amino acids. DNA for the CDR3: TGTGCCAGCAGCTTACGGACAGGGGGCAGAGAGACCCAGTACTTC. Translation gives CASSLRTGGRETQYF.

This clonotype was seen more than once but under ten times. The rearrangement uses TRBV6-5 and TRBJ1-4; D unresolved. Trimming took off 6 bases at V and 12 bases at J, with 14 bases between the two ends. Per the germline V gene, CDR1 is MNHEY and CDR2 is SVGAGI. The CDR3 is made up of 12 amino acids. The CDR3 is CASSLRDTELFF. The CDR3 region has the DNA TGTGCCAGCAGCCTCCGGGATACAGAACTGTTTTTT.

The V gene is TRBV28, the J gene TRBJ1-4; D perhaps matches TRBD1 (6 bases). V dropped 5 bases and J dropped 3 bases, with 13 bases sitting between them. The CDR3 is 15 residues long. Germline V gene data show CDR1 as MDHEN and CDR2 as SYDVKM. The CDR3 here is CASSPYRAPNEKLFF. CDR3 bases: TGTGCCAGCAGTCCTTACAGGGCACCTAATGAAAAACTGTTTTTT.

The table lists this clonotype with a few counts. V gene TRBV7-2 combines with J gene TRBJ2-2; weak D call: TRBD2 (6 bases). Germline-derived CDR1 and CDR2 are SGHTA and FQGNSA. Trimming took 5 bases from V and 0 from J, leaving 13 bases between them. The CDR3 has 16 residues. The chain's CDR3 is CASSPEGGTNTGELFF. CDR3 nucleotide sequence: TGTGCCAGCAGCCCGGAGGGCGGTACGAACACCGGGGAGCTGTTTTTT.

The chain's CDR3 is CASSFRQGANYGYTF. CDR3 nucleotides: TGTGCCAGCAGCTTTCGACAGGGAGCTAACTATGGCTACACCTTC. J is TRBJ1-2 and V is TRBV12-3 or TRBV12-4; 7 bases agree with TRBD1. This CDR3 is built from 15 residues. The J segment lost 0 bases and the V segment lost 6 bases, leaving 7 bases of the junction unmatched.

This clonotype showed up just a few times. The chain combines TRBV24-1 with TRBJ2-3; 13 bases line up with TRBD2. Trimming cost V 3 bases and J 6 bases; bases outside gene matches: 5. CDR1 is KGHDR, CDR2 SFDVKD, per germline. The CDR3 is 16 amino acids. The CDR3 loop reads CATSDRLAGGLDTQYF. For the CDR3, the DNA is TGTGCCACCAGTGATAGACTAGCGGGGGGACTCGATACGCAGTATTTT.

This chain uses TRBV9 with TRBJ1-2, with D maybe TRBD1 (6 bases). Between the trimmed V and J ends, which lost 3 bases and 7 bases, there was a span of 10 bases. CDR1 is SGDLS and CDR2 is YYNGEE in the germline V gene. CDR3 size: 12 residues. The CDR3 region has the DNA TGTGCCAGCAGCGCCGAGACAGGTGGCTACACCTTC. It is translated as CASSAETGGYTF.